One and the same sample provided the 24 T cell receptor beta chains below, sequenced in a study of shared clonotypes between healthy human individuals. Some clones are missing from TCRdb's copy, which holds only in-frame ones; the method was immunoSEQ multiplex PCR. The sample contains around 2.5 million clones, approximately 93% of which appear only once. Sequenced: naive CD4+ T cells from PBMCs. Indicated subset: CD45RA+ positively selected. These receptors came from a young man in good health. Some clones in this sample may be carry-over from other donors' samples.

Details on this clone: This same CDR3 is encoded by further DNA sequences in the sample. V gene TRBV5-1 combines with J gene TRBJ1-4; D is undetermined. The CDR3 runs 15 residues. CDR1 and CDR2 from the germline V gene are SGHRS and YFSETQ. The V end lost 2 bases, the J end lost 2 bases, and 10 bases lay between the germline ends. The chain's CDR3 is CASSFGGRTNEKLFF. The CDR3 coding sequence is TGCGCCAGCAGCTTTGGAGGTCGGACTAATGAAAAACTGTTTTTT.

A note on this clone: Different DNA sequences within this sample yield the same CDR3. V is TRBV28 and J is TRBJ1-2; weak D call: TRBD1 (5 bases). Germline CDR1 and CDR2: MDHEN and SYDVKM. V was shortened by 2 bases and J by 4 bases, with 8 bases between the two germline ends. This CDR3 is 13 amino acids long. CDR3 DNA sequence: TGTGCCAGCAGTTTAACGGGGGGCTATGGCTACACCTTC. Translated: CASSLTGGYGYTF.

The gene calls are TRBV5-1 and TRBJ2-1; 14 bases are shared with TRBD2. Looked up from germline, CDR1 is SGHRS and CDR2 is YFSETQ. The CDR3 runs to 15 residues. The V segment lost 3 bases and the J segment 8 bases; nucleotides outside the gene matches: 4. CDR3 in amino acids: CASSWGLAGVDEQFF. CDR3 bases: TGCGCCAGCAGCTGGGGACTAGCGGGAGTGGATGAGCAGTTCTTC.

This clone was detected only once. The chain recombines TRBV7-9 with TRBJ2-7, with 9 bases that match TRBD1. CDR1 is SEHNR and CDR2 is FQNEAQ in the germline V gene (reference sequence). The CDR3 is made up of 14 amino acids. V trimming: 2 bases; J trimming: 5 bases; junction bases outside the gene matches: 4. The DNA of the CDR3 is TGTGCCAGCAGCTTAAGGACAGGGGTCAACGAGCAGTACTTC. This gives the protein CASSLRTGVNEQYF.

The chain joins TRBV15 to TRBJ2-3; D is possibly TRBD1 (6 bases). CDR1 is LNHNV, CDR2 YYDKDF, per germline (reference sequence). CDR3 length: 13 amino acids. Trimming removed 4 bases at V and 6 bases at J, with 11 bases between. The CDR3 nucleotides read TGTGCCACCAGCACTAACACAGGGGATACGCAGTATTTT. Translated, it gives CATSTNTGDTQYF.

The chain is built from TRBV30 and TRBJ1-1, with 9 bases fitting TRBD1. This CDR3 is built from 14 residues. After removal of 5 bases from V and 0 bases from J, the junction contained 4 bases not matched to a gene. The germline V gene has CDR1 GTSNPN and CDR2 SVGIG (reference sequence). Written as DNA, the CDR3 is TGTGCCTGGTGGGACAGGGTCGTGAACACTGAAGCTTTCTTT. Amino acids: CAWWDRVVNTEAFF.

The genes are TRBV14 and TRBJ2-2; D not certain. The CDR3 length is 14 residues. Germline V gives CDR1 SGHDN, CDR2 FVKESK. The V end was cut by 0 bases, the J end by 6 bases, with 8 bases between. The CDR3 nucleotides are TGTGCCAGCAGCCAAGATATCCCGCCCGGGGAGCTGTTTTTT. Its translation is CASSQDIPPGELFF. The whole variable domain, filled in from reference TRBV14 and TRBJ2-2, reads EAGVTQFPSHSVIEKGQTVTLRCDPISGHDNLYWYRRVMGKEIKFLLHFVKESKQDESGMPNNRFLAERTGGTYSTLKVQPAELEDSGVYFCASSQDIPPGELFFGEGSRLTVL.

The chain carries TRBV11-2 and TRBJ2-2; 7 positions agree with TRBD1. The CDR3 length is 14 residues. Germline V gene sequence: CDR1 SGHAT, CDR2 FQNNGV. V shed 5 bases and J 11 bases; nucleotides not matched to a gene: 11. In nucleotides, the CDR3 is TGTGCCAGCAGCCGCCGACAGGGAAAACCAGAGCTGTTTTTT. It codes for CASSRRQGKPELFF.

Note on this clone: This sample also contains other DNA sequences that code for the same CDR3. The J gene is TRBJ1-1, the V gene TRBV27; D gene unclear. Germline CDR1 MNHEY, CDR2 SMNVEV (reference sequence). V was pared by 1 base and J by 5 bases, with 8 bases between. The CDR3 extends over 13 amino acids. The CDR3: CASSLLRGTEAFF. The CDR3, as DNA: TGTGCCAGCAGTTTATTACGAGGGACTGAAGCTTTCTTT.

The chain is built from TRBV15 and TRBJ1-4; D uncertain. The germline V gene encodes CDR1 LNHNV and CDR2 YYDKDF (reference sequence). V lost 0 bases to trimming and J lost 7 bases, with 12 bases between them. There are 15 residues in the CDR3. CDR3 region: CATSRDFNLGEKLFF. The CDR3 DNA reads TGTGCCACCAGCAGAGATTTCAATTTAGGTGAAAAACTGTTTTTT.

This clone has only one observation. This chain joins TRBV29-1 and TRBJ2-1, with a tentative D call TRBD2 (5 bases). Germline loops: CDR1 SQVTM, CDR2 ANQGSEA. The CDR3 length is 15 residues. The V gene lost 3 bases and the J gene lost 6 bases, with 18 bases spanning the gap. CDR3 in amino acids: CSVDVPREISNEQFF. Written as DNA, the CDR3 is TGCAGCGTTGACGTCCCCCGGGAAATAAGCAATGAGCAGTTCTTC.

The rearrangement uses TRBV28 and TRBJ1-2, with D unresolved. V lost 8 bases to trimming and J lost 4 bases, with 17 bases between them. The CDR3 has 14 amino acids. Per germline, CDR1 MDHEN and CDR2 SYDVKM. The CDR3 DNA reads TGTGCCAGCTGCACGGGAGTAAGGCTCTATGGCTACACCTTC. It codes for CASCTGVRLYGYTF.

This rearrangement joins TRBV5-6 to TRBJ2-1; D ambiguous. Trimming removed 2 bases at V and 0 bases at J, with 6 bases between. This CDR3 is built from 14 residues. Looked up from germline, CDR1 is SGHDT and CDR2 is YYEEEE. The CDR3 DNA reads as TGTGCCAGCAGCTTTGTGGGCTCCTACAATGAGCAGTTCTTC. Protein: CASSFVGSYNEQFF.

The V and J genes are TRBV19 and TRBJ2-2, with 7 nucleotides matching TRBD2. CDR1 is LNHDA, CDR2 SQIVND, per germline (reference sequence). This CDR3 has 13 amino acids. The ends lost 7 bases at V and 7 bases at J; junction bases unmatched: 6. CDR3 coding DNA: TGTGCCAGTACCTCTGGCGGGGGCGGGGAGCTGTTTTTT. It translates to CASTSGGGGELFF.

The genes are TRBV7-2 and TRBJ1-1; the D gene is possibly TRBD1 (5 bases). The germline V gene has CDR1 SGHTA and CDR2 FQGNSA. Trimming cost V 1 base and J 6 bases, with 12 bases left between them. This CDR3 contains 14 residues. This CDR3 is CASSLGGGAAEAFF. Here the CDR3 DNA reads TGTGCCAGCAGCTTAGGGGGTGGGGCCGCTGAAGCTTTCTTT.

This chain connects TRBV25-1 to TRBJ1-1, with D maybe TRBD1 (6 bases). This CDR3 is built from 15 residues. CDR1 MGHDK and CDR2 SYGVNS come from the germline V gene. The ends were cut back, 0 bases at V and 4 bases at J, with 12 bases in the middle. CDR3 residues: CASSEYGGRGTEAFF. The CDR3 region has the DNA TGTGCCAGCAGTGAATACGGCGGCAGGGGCACTGAAGCTTTCTTT.

The J gene is TRBJ2-7, the V gene TRBV28, with TRBD1 matching 7 bases. CDR1 is MDHEN and CDR2 is SYDVKM in the germline V gene. CDR3 length equals 13 residues. The V gene end was trimmed by 10 bases and the J gene end by 6 bases; junction bases not matched to a gene: 12. The CDR3 here is CAIETGKGFEQYF. In DNA form, the CDR3 reads TGTGCCATCGAGACAGGGAAGGGCTTCGAGCAGTACTTC. The full variable domain, completed using reference TRBV28 and TRBJ2-7, is DVKVTQSSRYLVKRTGEKVFLECVQDMDHENMFWYRQDPGLGLRLIYFSYDVKMKEKGDIPEGYSVSREKKERFSLILESASTNQTSMYLCAIETGKGFEQYFGPGTRLTVT.

On this clone: The same CDR3 can be traced to other DNA sequences in this sample. The CDR3 coding sequence is TGTGCCAGCTCACAATCCACAGATACGCAGTATTTT. This gives the protein CASSQSTDTQYF. V is TRBV18 and J is TRBJ2-3; the D is unclear. The CDR3 covers 12 residues. Germline-derived CDR1 and CDR2 are KGHSH and LQKENI. The ends were cut back, 4 bases at V and 2 bases at J, with 4 bases in the middle.

This chain joins TRBV11-2 and TRBJ1-1; 7 nucleotides match TRBD1. Germline V gene data show CDR1 as SGHAT and CDR2 as FQNNGV. The V gene end was trimmed by 4 bases and the J gene end by 4 bases; junction bases not matched to a gene: 6. This CDR3 region has 14 residues. CDR3 loop: CASSSGGSVTEAFF. The CDR3 bases are TGTGCCAGCAGCTCAGGGGGGTCGGTCACTGAAGCTTTCTTT.

The chain is built from TRBV7-2 and TRBJ1-1; 8 bases map to TRBD1. The trim removed 5 bases at V and 4 bases at J, leaving 9 bases unmatched. The CDR3 runs to 15 residues. Germline V lookup: CDR1 SGHTA, CDR2 FQGNSA. CDR3 region: CASSRLPGGTTEAFF. CDR3 nucleotides: TGTGCCAGCAGCCGCCTGCCAGGGGGCACCACTGAAGCTTTCTTT.

The chain carries TRBV30 and TRBJ1-6; perhaps TRBD1 as D (6 bases). Germline values: CDR1 GTSNPN, CDR2 SVGIG (reference sequence). CDR3 length: 14 residues. The V and J ends lost 0 bases and 9 bases respectively, with 12 bases between them. The chain's CDR3 is CAWSVEAGASPLHF. The CDR3 DNA reads as TGTGCCTGGAGTGTTGAGGCAGGGGCTTCACCCCTCCACTTT.

This clone was counted a few times. The same CDR3 can be traced to other DNA sequences in this sample. This chain connects TRBV7-2 to TRBJ2-3; D is unclear. The V and J ends lost 4 bases and 5 bases respectively, with 7 bases between them. The CDR3 loop spans 12 amino acids. Germline V CDR1 and CDR2: SGHTA, FQGNSA. CDR3: CASSSLRDTQYF. CDR3 bases: TGTGCCAGCAGCTCCCTCCGAGATACGCAGTATTTT.

The chain links TRBV9 to TRBJ1-3; D gene uncertain. CDR3 length equals 15 residues. Trimming took off 3 bases at V and 8 bases at J, with 18 bases between the two ends. The germline V gene encodes CDR1 SGDLS and CDR2 YYNGEE. CDR3 nucleotides: TGTGCCAGCAGCGCTACAATGGGCGGTGTAGACACCATATATTTT. It is translated as CASSATMGGVDTIYF.

This clone has a single count. The gene calls are TRBV2 and TRBJ1-3; TRBD1 aligns across 8 bases. The V gene's germline CDR1 is SNHLY and CDR2 FYNNEI. With V trimmed by 6 bases and J by 0 bases, 7 bases remained unmatched. This CDR3 comprises 16 residues. DNA for the CDR3: TGTGCCAGCAGGAAGGACAGGGCCGACTCTGGAAACACCATATATTTT. It yields the protein CASRKDRADSGNTIYF.